In its sample, the clone carrying this T cell receptor (beta chain) was seen a few times. What it binds is not known. This sample is drawn from a study of T-cell memory formation after mild COVID-19. TCRdb used MiXCR to reprocess the 5' RACE reads, holding one entry per CDR3 protein. The sample contains about 440,000 distinct CDR3 sequences, about 20% of which appear only once. Broader study findings: Detection of some responders pre-infection suggested pre-existing cross-reactive memory T cells participated.

The V and J ends lost 4 bases and 2 bases respectively, with 7 bases between them. The CDR3 spans 13 residues. Germline CDR1 KGHDR, CDR2 SFDVKD. The origin of this receptor is an adult woman who had mild COVID-19 (a few samples of this study predate the infection). Cell type and time point are not known. Material for sequencing was PBMCs or a T cell subset sorted from them (not recorded which). The V call is TRBV24-1, the J call TRBJ2-5; no clear D gene. CDR3 region: CATSEPHQETQYF. The CDR3 DNA reads as TGTGCCACCAGTGAGCCACATCAAGAGACCCAGTACTTC.